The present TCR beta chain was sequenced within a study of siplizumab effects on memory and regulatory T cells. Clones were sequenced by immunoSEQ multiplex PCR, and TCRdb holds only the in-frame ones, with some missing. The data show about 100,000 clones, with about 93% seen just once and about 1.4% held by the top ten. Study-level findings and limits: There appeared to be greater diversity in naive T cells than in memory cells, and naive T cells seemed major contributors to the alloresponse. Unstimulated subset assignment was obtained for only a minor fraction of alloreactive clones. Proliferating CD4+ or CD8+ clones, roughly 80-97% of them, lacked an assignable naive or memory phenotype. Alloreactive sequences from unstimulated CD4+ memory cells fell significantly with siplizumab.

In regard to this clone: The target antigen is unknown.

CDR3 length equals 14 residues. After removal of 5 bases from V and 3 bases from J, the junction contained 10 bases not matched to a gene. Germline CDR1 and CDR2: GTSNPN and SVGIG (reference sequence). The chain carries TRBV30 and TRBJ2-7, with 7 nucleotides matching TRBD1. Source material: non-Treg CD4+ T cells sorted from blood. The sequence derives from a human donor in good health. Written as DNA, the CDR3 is TGTGCCTGGGTTGACCCGACAGGGATCTACGAGCAGTACTTC. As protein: CAWVDPTGIYEQYF.